These 19 T cell receptor beta chains were sequenced from one sample in a study of human T cells and chemical hapten exposure. Sequencing started from total RNA isolated from unfractionated whole blood. From the 5' RACE reads, TCRdb called clonotypes with MiXCR, one entry per CDR3 protein. The sample contains some 78,000 distinct CDR3 sequences, under 10% of which appear only once. The receptor set was obtained from a male donor in good health.

This clonotype was observed a few times. V gene TRBV6-6 combines with J gene TRBJ2-2; no definite D call. Germline V lookup: CDR1 MNHNY, CDR2 SVGAGI (reference sequence). V was cut by 5 bases and J by 5 bases, with 3 bases left in between. This CDR3 has 11 amino acids. This CDR3 reads CASSHTGELFF. CDR3 DNA sequence: TGTGCCAGCAGTCATACCGGGGAGCTGTTTTTT.

This clonotype has a handful of counts. Here the CDR3 reads CASSRDRGIRDTEAFF. The CDR3 DNA follows: TGCGCCAGCAGCCGGGACAGGGGGATCAGGGACACTGAAGCTTTCTTT. V usage is TRBV5-1 and J usage is TRBJ1-1; 11 bases line up with TRBD1. The germline V gene encodes CDR1 SGHRS and CDR2 YFSETQ. Trimming at V came to 4 bases and at J to 3 bases, leaving 8 bases not matched to a gene. This CDR3 contains 16 residues. Looking up the rest from reference TRBV5-1 and TRBJ1-1 gives the full variable domain: KAGVTQTPRYLIKTRGQQVTLSCSPISGHRSVSWYQQTPGQGLQFLFEYFSETQRNKGNFPGRFSGRQFSNSRSEMNVSTLELGDSALYLCASSRDRGIRDTEAFFGQGTRLTVV.

This clonotype came up a few times. CDR3: CASSQGPQGVGEQYF. The DNA of the CDR3 is TGCGCCAGCAGCCAAGGGCCGCAGGGGGTGGGCGAGCAGTACTTC. The chain couples TRBV4-1 to TRBJ2-7; 7 positions agree with TRBD1. V was pared by 1 base and J by 6 bases, with 9 bases of the junction left unmatched. Germline lookup yields CDR1 MGHRA and CDR2 YSYEKL. This CDR3 contains 15 residues.

This clonotype was counted between two and nine times. This sequence joins TRBV19 and TRBJ1-5; 9 nucleotides agree with TRBD1. V dropped 11 bases and J dropped 1; count of bases not matched to a gene: 15. The CDR3 extends over 17 amino acids. In germline, CDR1 is LNHDA, CDR2 SQIVND (reference sequence). In DNA form, the CDR3 reads TGTGCCTCCCAGCCCCGGGACAGGGTGTTAAGCAATCAGCCCCAGCATTTT. This translates into CASQPRDRVLSNQPQHF.

The rearrangement uses TRBV29-1 and TRBJ1-1, with 12 nucleotides matching TRBD1. This CDR3 has 18 residues. The germline CDR1 and CDR2 sequences are SQVTM and ANQGSEA. V was clipped by 7 bases and J by 8 bases; unmatched bases: 23. The CDR3 is CSAQLIPGQGASKPEAFF. Written as DNA, the CDR3 is TGCAGCGCACAACTCATCCCGGGACAGGGGGCGTCTAAGCCCGAAGCTTTCTTT.

This clonotype was seen at least ten times. The rearrangement joins TRBV6-5 to TRBJ1-6; D ambiguous. Germline CDR1 and CDR2: MNHEY and SVGAGI. The CDR3 sequence is 13 residues long. V dropped 0 bases and J dropped 8 bases, with 5 bases sitting between them. CDR3 DNA sequence: TGTGCCAGCAGTTACTCCTCTTATTCACCCCTCCACTTT. The encoded protein is CASSYSSYSPLHF.

This clonotype turned up a few times. The chain couples TRBV6-6 to TRBJ1-4; D might be TRBD1 (5 bases). Germline lookup yields CDR1 MNHNY and CDR2 SVGAGI (reference sequence). Deletions cut 7 bases from V and 8 bases from J, with 14 bases between. The CDR3 loop spans 13 amino acids. CDR3 residues: CASNEPPGEKLFF. The CDR3, as DNA: TGTGCCAGCAACGAACCACCAGGGGAAAAACTGTTTTTT.

The chain recombines TRBV7-6 with TRBJ1-1, with unresolved D. The germline gives CDR1 SGHVS, CDR2 FNYEAQ. CDR3 length equals 13 residues. V was clipped by 4 bases and J by 1 base, with 7 bases between them. The CDR3 region is CASSSRKNTEAFF. The CDR3 DNA follows: TGTGCCAGCAGCTCAAGAAAGAACACTGAAGCTTTCTTT. Drawing the rest from reference TRBV7-6 and TRBJ1-1, the complete variable domain is GAGVSQSPRYKVTKRGQDVALRCDPISGHVSLYWYRQALGQGPEFLTYFNYEAQQDKSGLPNDRFSAERPEGSISTLTIQRTEQRDSAMYRCASSSRKNTEAFFGQGTRLTVV.

This clonotype was seen at least ten times. The rearrangement joins TRBV6-6 to TRBJ2-1; 12 bases fit TRBD2. Germline CDR1 reads MNHNY; CDR2 reads SVGAGI (reference sequence). The CDR3 consists of 16 residues. After removal of 7 bases from V and 12 bases from J, the junction contained 16 bases not matched to a gene. The CDR3 region is CASTPPRTSGAVGQFF. Here the CDR3 DNA reads TGTGCCAGCACTCCCCCCCGGACTAGCGGGGCAGTAGGGCAGTTCTTC.

This clonotype was counted ten times or more. The CDR3 loop is CSASQGAREQFF. CDR3 sequence (DNA): TGCAGTGCTAGCCAGGGGGCACGGGAGCAGTTCTTC. The V call is TRBV20-1, the J call TRBJ2-1, with TRBD1 matching 8 bases. CDR1 and CDR2 (germline): DFQATT, SNEGSKA (reference sequence). This CDR3 contains 12 residues. V shed 3 bases and J 10 bases; nucleotides not matched to a gene: 5.

This clonotype was counted many times. CDR3 DNA sequence: TGTGCCAGCAGCCTCAGACTAGCGGGAGGGAGCTCCTACAATGAGCAGTTCTTC. Its translation: CASSLRLAGGSSYNEQFF. The chain links TRBV6-2 or TRBV6-3 to TRBJ2-1; 14 bases map to TRBD2. The germline V gene encodes CDR1 MNHEY and CDR2 SVGEGT. This CDR3 has 18 residues. V was clipped by 6 bases and J by 0 bases; unmatched bases: 7.

This clonotype was counted between two and nine times. The chain joins TRBV10-3 to TRBJ1-1; D might be TRBD1 (6 bases). CDR3 size: 16 residues. The V gene's germline CDR1 is ENHRY and CDR2 SYGVKD. Trimming took off 2 bases at V and 1 base at J, with 14 bases between the two ends. The CDR3 DNA sequence: TGTGCCATCAGTGAGGGACAGCGGATTTCGAACACTGAAGCTTTCTTT. Protein: CAISEGQRISNTEAFF.

This clonotype was detected a few times. The chain employs TRBV6-5 and TRBJ2-1; TRBD2 might be the D (6 bases). V was shortened by 2 bases and J by 2 bases, with 13 bases between the two germline ends. The CDR3 has 16 amino acids. Germline V CDR1 and CDR2: MNHEY, SVGAGI. The CDR3 coding sequence is TGTGCCAGCAGTTACCTCCCCAGCGGGCCCTACAATGAGCAGTTCTTC. Its protein product is CASSYLPSGPYNEQFF.

Ten or more counts support this clonotype. The gene calls are TRBV2 and TRBJ2-4; TRBD1 aligns across 7 bases. J lost 5 bases, V lost 1 base, and 5 bases had no gene match. The CDR3 covers 15 residues. The germline V gene has CDR1 SNHLY and CDR2 FYNNEI. The CDR3 region is CASSEETGAQNIQYF. DNA of the CDR3: TGTGCCAGCAGTGAAGAAACAGGGGCGCAAAACATTCAGTACTTC.

The CDR3 loop reads CASRATGVPYGYTF. CDR3 DNA: TGTGCCAGCAGGGCGACAGGGGTGCCCTATGGCTACACCTTC. The chain joins TRBV6-1 to TRBJ1-2; 8 nucleotides match TRBD1. Germline CDR1 MNHNS, CDR2 SASEGT. V was pared by 6 bases and J by 4 bases, with 7 bases of the junction left unmatched. This CDR3 has 14 amino acids.

The CDR3 here is CSASLQATDTQYF. In DNA, the CDR3 is TGCAGTGCTAGTCTGCAGGCGACAGATACGCAGTATTTT. The gene calls are TRBV20-1 and TRBJ2-3; unclear D gene. CDR3 length: 13 amino acids. Germline assignment: CDR1 DFQATT and CDR2 SNEGSKA (reference sequence). Trimming shortened V by 3 bases and J by 3 bases, and 10 bases separated the two germline ends.

This clonotype has only a few counts. The chain has TRBV20-1 and TRBJ2-2, with D tentatively TRBD2 (5 bases). The CDR3 consists of 14 residues. The V end was cut by 0 bases, the J end by 4 bases, with 9 bases between. The germline V gene encodes CDR1 DFQATT and CDR2 SNEGSKA (reference sequence). This CDR3 reads CSARDTRATGELFF. CDR3 DNA sequence: TGCAGTGCTAGAGACACTAGGGCCACCGGGGAGCTGTTTTTT.

This clonotype came up many times. This chain uses TRBV2 with TRBJ2-3, with TRBD2 identical over 11 bases. This CDR3 comprises 15 residues. Germline CDR1 reads SNHLY; CDR2 reads FYNNEI. After removal of 6 bases from V and 2 bases from J, the junction contained 4 bases not matched to a gene. DNA for the CDR3: TGTGCCAGCAGGGAGACTAGCGGGGTCACAGATACGCAGTATTTT. Encoded protein: CASRETSGVTDTQYF.

This chain connects TRBV2 to TRBJ1-4; D possibly corresponds to TRBD1 (6 bases). V lost 3 bases, J lost 2 bases, and 10 bases lay in between. Germline assignment: CDR1 SNHLY and CDR2 FYNNEI. The CDR3 has 15 residues. The CDR3 loop reads CASSDSGATNEKLFF. DNA of the CDR3: TGTGCCAGCAGTGATTCAGGGGCCACTAATGAAAAACTGTTTTTT.